The 16 T cell receptor beta chains listed next were all sequenced from one sample in a study of early T cells in non-severe SARS-CoV-2 infection. TCRdb recomputed calls from the 5' RACE reads with MiXCR, one row per CDR3 protein. Among 32,000 or so distinct CDR3 sequences listed, about 9.9% were seen once. Sequencing was done on a sample of whole blood. These TCRs come from an adult who was a healthcare worker with PCR-confirmed SARS-CoV-2 infection or an uninfected control (not recorded which).

The chain has TRBV11-2 and TRBJ2-1; 10 bases are a match to TRBD2. The CDR3 covers 15 residues. Losses at the gene ends were 4 bases for V and 8 bases for J; bases not matched to a gene: 8. Germline assignment: CDR1 SGHAT and CDR2 FQNNGV. CDR3 DNA sequence: TGTGCCAGCAGCTCAGGGACTAGCGCTGGGGATGAGCAGTTCTTC. Amino acids: CASSSGTSAGDEQFF. The variable domain in full, with the rest retrieved from reference TRBV11-2 and TRBJ2-1, is EAGVAQSPRYKIIEKRQSVAFWCNPISGHATLYWYQQILGQGPKLLIQFQNNGVVDDSQLPKDRFSAERLKGVDSTLKIQPAKLEDSAVYLCASSSGTSAGDEQFFGPGTRLTVL.

This clonotype was observed many times. The J gene is TRBJ2-3, the V gene TRBV4-1, with 9 bases lining up with TRBD2. Germline lookup yields CDR1 MGHRA and CDR2 YSYEKL. J was trimmed by 6 bases and V by 1 base; bases with no gene match: 5. This CDR3 is 15 amino acids long. The CDR3 region has the DNA TGCGCCAGCAGCCAAGCGCTAGCGGGGCTGGATACGCAGTATTTT. This sequence encodes CASSQALAGLDTQYF.

This clonotype was seen at least ten times. The J gene is TRBJ1-1, the V gene TRBV24-1; D call uncertain. From germline, CDR1 is KGHDR and CDR2 SFDVKD. This CDR3 has 14 amino acids. V lost 2 bases and J lost 0, with 6 bases in between. The chain's CDR3 is CATSDSGLNTEAFF. The CDR3 nucleotides are TGTGCCACCAGTGATTCAGGCTTGAACACTGAAGCTTTCTTT.

The DNA for the CDR3 is TGTGCCAGCAGCCACGCCGGACAAGCGAAAAACATTCAGTACTTC. Its translation is CASSHAGQAKNIQYF. The genes are TRBV5-5 and TRBJ2-4, with D maybe TRBD1 (5 bases). With 4 bases removed from V and 4 bases from J, the gap between germline ends came to 15 bases. The CDR3 contains 15 residues. Germline V gives CDR1 SGHKS, CDR2 YYEKEE (reference sequence).

There are many counts of this clonotype. The chain couples TRBV6-2 or TRBV6-3 to TRBJ1-2; 8 bases are shared with TRBD1. The CDR3 loop spans 16 amino acids. J gave up 2 bases and V 4 bases, and 9 bases lay outside the gene matches. Germline V CDR1 and CDR2: MNHEY, SVGEGT. The CDR3 DNA reads as TGTGCCAGCAGTTTCTTCTCAGGGGGCATCAACTATGGCTACACCTTC. This codes for CASSFFSGGINYGYTF.

This clonotype was detected ten times or more. V gene TRBV9 combines with J gene TRBJ2-7, with 11 nucleotides matching TRBD1. Trimming removed 2 bases from V and 1 base from J; junction bases left unmatched: 2. The CDR3 has 15 residues. In germline, CDR1 is SGDLS, CDR2 YYNGEE. CDR3 protein: CASSVGQGVSYEQYF. CDR3 in DNA: TGTGCCAGCAGCGTGGGACAGGGGGTTTCCTACGAGCAGTACTTC.

This clonotype was counted many times. The chain joins TRBV4-3 to TRBJ1-4; D possibly corresponds to TRBD1 (5 bases). This CDR3 has 15 residues. Trimming took 4 bases from V and 7 from J, leaving 16 bases between them. CDR1 LGHNA and CDR2 YSLEER come from the germline V gene. The CDR3 DNA is TGCGCCAGCAGCCGCTCCGGAGGGGTTGGTGAAAAACTGTTTTTT. The encoded protein is CASSRSGGVGEKLFF.

This clonotype was observed at least ten times. The chain employs TRBV7-7 and TRBJ2-5; D unresolved. This CDR3 has 13 amino acids. Looked up from germline, CDR1 is SSHAT and CDR2 is FNYEAQ (reference sequence). V shed 3 bases and J shed 5 bases, with 10 bases lying between them. The CDR3 loop reads CASSLAPQETQYF. The CDR3 nucleotides read TGTGCCAGCAGCTTGGCCCCGCAGGAGACCCAGTACTTC.

This clonotype was picked up many times. The rearrangement uses TRBV12-3 or TRBV12-4 and TRBJ2-1, with 11 bases matching TRBD2. The CDR3 length is 15 residues. Trimming at V came to 5 bases and at J to 8 bases, leaving 8 bases not matched to a gene. The CDR3 DNA is TGTGCCAGCAGTCTTCTAGCGGGGGGAGGGGATGAGCAGTTCTTC. Its translation is CASSLLAGGGDEQFF.

This clonotype was detected only a few times. The CDR3 protein is CAIGRDHEQFF. CDR3 nucleotides: TGTGCCATTGGGCGGGACCATGAGCAGTTCTTC. This rearrangement joins TRBV10-3 to TRBJ2-1; weak D call: TRBD2 (6 bases). This CDR3 is built from 11 residues. The V and J ends lost 9 bases and 8 bases respectively, with 11 bases between them. Looked up from germline, CDR1 is ENHRY and CDR2 is SYGVKD.

This clonotype was counted at least ten times. The chain couples TRBV12-3 or TRBV12-4 to TRBJ2-2; 8 bases match TRBD1. With 5 bases clipped from V and 6 bases from J, the junction kept 11 bases outside the gene matches. CDR3 length: 16 amino acids. The CDR3 DNA reads TGTGCCAGCAGTCAACATCAGGGGGCGCGCGCCGGGGAGCTGTTTTTT. Protein sequence: CASSQHQGARAGELFF.

This clonotype was found a few times. The chain carries TRBV27 and TRBJ2-7, with 7 bases fitting TRBD1. J was trimmed by 6 bases and V by 5 bases; bases with no gene match: 1. From germline, CDR1 is MNHEY and CDR2 SMNVEV (reference sequence). The CDR3 extends over 11 amino acids. The CDR3 bases are TGTGCCAGCAGTGACAGGGCCGAGCAGTACTTC. Its translation is CASSDRAEQYF.

The table lists this clonotype with many counts. Here the CDR3 reads CASELVGARRNTIYF. The CDR3 DNA sequence: TGTGCCAGCGAGCTCGTTGGGGCGCGTAGAAACACCATATATTTT. This rearrangement joins TRBV12-3 or TRBV12-4 to TRBJ1-3, with D tentatively TRBD1 (5 bases). The CDR3 runs to 15 residues. V lost 8 bases and J 5 bases, leaving 19 bases between the germline ends.

This chain connects TRBV3-1 to TRBJ1-3; D uncertain. The CDR3 spans 15 residues. Trimming shortened V by 2 bases and J by 0 bases, and 8 bases separated the two germline ends. Germline CDR1 and CDR2: LGHDT and YNNKEL (reference sequence). This chain's CDR3 is CASSQRSRSGNTIYF. CDR3 sequence (DNA): TGTGCCAGCAGCCAACGCTCCCGCTCTGGAAACACCATATATTTT.

This clonotype was recorded many times. The chain employs TRBV3-1 and TRBJ1-1; D might be TRBD1 (5 bases). This CDR3 comprises 11 residues. Germline V gives CDR1 LGHDT, CDR2 YNNKEL (reference sequence). The ends were cut back, 5 bases at V and 4 bases at J, with 5 bases in the middle. CDR3 DNA sequence: TGTGCCAGCAGCGGGGGCACTGAAGCTTTCTTT. Translation gives CASSGGTEAFF.

In its sample, this clonotype was seen many times. The J gene is TRBJ1-1, the V gene TRBV7-9; D gene unclear. Germline V gene lookup returns CDR1 SEHNR and CDR2 FQNEAQ (reference sequence). This CDR3 comprises 13 residues. Trimming pared 2 bases from V and 7 bases from J, leaving 11 bases between. CDR3 region: CASSLSPIGEAFF. The CDR3, as DNA: TGTGCCAGCAGCTTATCACCAATAGGTGAAGCTTTCTTT.